This T cell receptor beta chain is drawn from a study of T cells in Graves' hyperthyroidism and ophthalmopathy. The wider study: Peripheral blood was acquired at first diagnosis, ahead of any therapy whatsoever.

Diagnostic assessment was based on clinical symptoms, serum thyroxine and TRAb, thyroid ultrasound and orbital computed tomography. Amplification of TCR beta CDR3 regions used RNA as the template. When the TCR CDR3 underwent first-round RT-PCR, the HTBI primer set was used. TCRdb reprocessed the multiplex PCR reads via MiXCR and lists one record per CDR3 protein. The repertoire holds some 440,000 distinct CDR3 sequences, about a sixth seen once, with 7.5% to 9% in the top ten. The V and J ends lost 1 base and 1 base respectively, with 17 bases between them. Germline V gives CDR1 LNHDA, CDR2 SQIVND (reference sequence). CDR3 length: 18 residues.

The receptor's source is a woman younger than 30 with Graves' hyperthyroidism. Sequenced sample: blood. This chain joins TRBV19 and TRBJ1-5; weak D call: TRBD1 (6 bases). The CDR3 DNA reads as TGTGCCAGTAGTATAGGATACTCCACAGGGAGAAGCAATCAGCCCCAGCATTTT. It codes for CASSIGYSTGRSNQPQHF.